This TCR beta chain was obtained from a study of shared clonotypes between healthy human individuals. Sequenced by immunoSEQ multiplex PCR; TCRdb stores in-frame clones only, minus some. Among hundreds of thousands of clones, roughly 95% were seen once, and the ten largest hold about 0.11%. This CDR3 region has 16 residues. From germline, CDR1 is SGDLS and CDR2 YYNGEE. The junction had 7 bases not matched to a gene; V was cut back by 0 bases and J by 6 bases. Terminally differentiated effector memory CD45RA+ cells were excluded from the naive CD8 cells, which were CD45RO-negative and positively selected for CCR7.

This chain uses TRBV9 with TRBJ2-1; TRBD2 matches 9 bases. Sequenced: naive CD8+ T cells sorted from blood. This receptor was identified in a woman in her 30s in good health. Here the CDR3 reads CASSVDSSGISNEQFF. The CDR3 nucleotides read TGTGCCAGCAGCGTAGATTCTAGCGGGATTAGCAATGAGCAGTTCTTC.